One and the same sample provided the 28 T cell receptor beta chains below, sequenced in a study of blood T cells in healthy people across ages. For the second PCR, which ran for about 7 to 12 cycles, a sample-barcoded 5' primer and a J-beta primer mix were used. MiXCR, applied by TCRdb to the 5' RACE reads, yields one record per CDR3 protein. The top ten clones hold 20% to 25% of a sample with roughly 1.9 million distinct CDR3 sequences, approximately 39% of them seen once. Sequenced sample: blood. The receptors shown here come from a human donor in good health.

The genes are TRBV7-9 and TRBJ2-7; TRBD2 agrees at 9 bases. The germline V gene encodes CDR1 SEHNR and CDR2 FQNEAQ (reference sequence). The trim removed 5 bases at V and 2 bases at J, leaving 13 bases unmatched. The CDR3 runs to 17 residues. The CDR3 region is CASSPPGASGVTYEQYF. For the CDR3, the DNA is TGTGCCAGCAGCCCCCCTGGAGCTAGCGGGGTAACCTACGAGCAGTACTTC.

The chain couples TRBV10-3 to TRBJ2-5, with a weak D call TRBD1 (5 bases). V was trimmed by 4 bases and J by 5 bases, leaving 8 bases between them. Germline V CDR1 and CDR2: ENHRY, SYGVKD. The CDR3 length is 12 residues. CDR3 sequence (DNA): TGTGCCATCAGTGGGGCAGGGGAGACCCAGTACTTC. As protein: CAISGAGETQYF.

About this clonotype itself: This could be a read error, since a much larger clone is one nucleotide away. This chain joins TRBV29-1 and TRBJ1-2; 10 bases match TRBD1. This CDR3 has 13 amino acids. Per the germline V gene, CDR1 is SQVTM and CDR2 is ANQGSEA. The CDR3: CSVSRTGGYGHTF. For the CDR3, the DNA is TGCAGCGTTTCGAGGACAGGGGGATATGGCCACACCTTC.

The V call is TRBV27, the J call TRBJ1-1; 8 nucleotides align to TRBD1. Germline CDR1 is MNHEY and CDR2 is SMNVEV (reference sequence). The CDR3 is 17 residues long. V was pared by 0 bases and J by 0 bases, with 6 bases of the junction left unmatched. CDR3 sequence (DNA): TGTGCCAGCAGTTTATCGACCAGACAGGGGCTGAACACTGAAGCTTTCTTT. This sequence encodes CASSLSTRQGLNTEAFF.

CDR3 in amino acids: CASSPHVNLRDQPQHF. The CDR3 DNA is TGTGCCAGCAGCCCCCATGTTAATTTGAGGGATCAGCCCCAGCATTTT. The V call is TRBV5-5, the J call TRBJ1-5; the D is unclear. Looked up from germline, CDR1 is SGHKS and CDR2 is YYEKEE (reference sequence). The CDR3 totals 16 residues. V was cut by 4 bases and J by 5 bases, with 19 bases left in between.

Details on this clonotype: This clone may be a read error of a much larger clone one base away. The chain carries TRBV2 and TRBJ2-7, with 15 bases lining up with TRBD2. The closer fit of TRBJ2-5 to the DNA end suggests the J call may be wrong. The CDR3 runs 16 residues. Germline V CDR1 and CDR2: SNHLY, FYNNEI. For the CDR3, the DNA is TGTGCCAGCAGCGCCGGGACTAGCGGGAGGCAAGAGACCCAGTACTTC. It is translated as CASSAGTSGRQETQYF.

The genes are TRBV27 and TRBJ1-6; D may be TRBD1 (5 bases). This CDR3 has 19 amino acids. Looked up from germline, CDR1 is MNHEY and CDR2 is SMNVEV (reference sequence). Trimming removed 3 bases at V and 2 bases at J, with 20 bases between. The CDR3 DNA follows: TGTGCCAGCAGTTTTCAGTTCAGCAGGGTTTCGGCCTATAATTCACCCCTCCACTTT. Translated, it gives CASSFQFSRVSAYNSPLHF.

V gene TRBV20-1 combines with J gene TRBJ1-1; 8 positions match TRBD1. Germline lookup yields CDR1 DFQATT and CDR2 SNEGSKA (reference sequence). CDR3 size: 12 residues. Trimming removed 5 bases from V and 3 bases from J; junction bases left unmatched: 2. The CDR3 loop reads CSAQQGDTEAFF. The CDR3 DNA reads TGCAGTGCTCAACAGGGGGACACTGAAGCTTTCTTT.

This clonotype was observed a few times. Germline is not matched at one junction end, which may reflect a read error. The J gene is TRBJ2-1, the V gene TRBV13; D is possibly TRBD2 (5 bases). Germline lookup yields CDR1 PRHDT and CDR2 FYEKMQ (reference sequence). The CDR3 sequence is 15 residues long. CDR3 protein: CASSLGGVEVNERFF. The DNA for the CDR3 is TGTGCCAGCAGCTTAGGCGGGGTAGAAGTTAATGAGCGGTTCTTC.

In this sample, this clonotype turned up many times. This chain joins TRBV12-3 or TRBV12-4 and TRBJ1-2, with D possibly being TRBD1 (5 bases). V dropped 7 bases and J dropped 4 bases, with 7 bases sitting between them. The CDR3 spans 11 residues. The CDR3 nucleotides read TGTGCCAGCACGGACATCTATGGCTACACCTTC. Its protein product is CASTDIYGYTF.

This clonotype was picked up a small number of times. The rearrangement joins TRBV29-1 to TRBJ2-5; the D gene is possibly TRBD1 (7 bases). Germline assignment: CDR1 SQVTM and CDR2 ANQGSEA. The CDR3 is 15 amino acids. Trimming left V 7 bases short and J 7 bases short, with 25 bases between. The CDR3 DNA reads TGCAGCGCCGACCACCTAAGGAGGGGGCGCGGGACCCAGTACTTC. Its protein is CSADHLRRGRGTQYF.

This clonotype has only a few counts. The V gene is TRBV10-3, the J gene TRBJ1-6; D possibly corresponds to TRBD1 (6 bases). Trimming left V 6 bases short and J 5 bases short, with 14 bases between. Germline V gives CDR1 ENHRY, CDR2 SYGVKD. This CDR3 region has 15 residues. The CDR3 here is CAIRIPDSNNSPLHF. CDR3 bases: TGTGCCATCAGAATACCGGACAGTAATAATTCACCCCTCCACTTT.

The chain is built from TRBV11-2 and TRBJ2-3; 7 nucleotides line up with TRBD1. Germline-derived CDR1 and CDR2 are SGHAT and FQNNGV. V was clipped by 5 bases and J by 7 bases; unmatched bases: 9. There are 14 residues in the CDR3. The CDR3 spells CASSGLTGKNTQYF. The CDR3 DNA reads TGTGCCAGCAGCGGATTGACAGGGAAGAATACGCAGTATTTT.

The J gene is TRBJ2-1, the V gene TRBV15; D not resolved. The CDR3 has 13 amino acids. V lost 0 bases and J lost 11, with 11 bases in between. Germline-derived CDR1 and CDR2 are LNHNV and YYDKDF (reference sequence). CDR3 amino acids: CATSRDARAKQFF. DNA for the CDR3: TGTGCCACCAGCAGAGACGCACGAGCTAAGCAGTTCTTC.

This rearrangement joins TRBV7-2 to TRBJ1-2; TRBD1 matches 7 bases. This CDR3 is 15 amino acids long. V trimming: 3 bases; J trimming: 0 bases; junction bases outside the gene matches: 4. Germline V CDR1 and CDR2: SGHTA, FQGNSA. The CDR3 protein is CASSFGQAANYGYTF. The CDR3 DNA is TGTGCCAGCAGCTTCGGACAGGCCGCTAACTATGGCTACACCTTC.

The chain joins TRBV29-1 to TRBJ1-2, with a possible D match to TRBD1 (6 bases). The CDR3 runs 15 residues. The ends were cut back, 7 bases at V and 4 bases at J, with 22 bases in the middle. Germline-derived CDR1 and CDR2 are SQVTM and ANQGSEA. CDR3 region: CSATVRGSGLYGYTF. The CDR3 DNA sequence: TGCAGCGCTACGGTCAGGGGATCAGGTCTCTATGGCTACACCTTC. The complete variable domain, with remaining parts taken from reference TRBV29-1 and TRBJ1-2, reads SAVISQKPSRDICQRGTSLTIQCQVDSQVTMMFWYRQQPGQSLTLIATANQGSEATYESGFVIDKFPISRPNLTFSTLTVSNMSPEDSSIYLCSATVRGSGLYGYTFGSGTRLTVV.

Here the CDR3 DNA reads TGTGCCACCAGTGATCCCGGGACAGGGGGCACTGAGCAGTTCTTC. Its translation: CATSDPGTGGTEQFF. The V call is TRBV24-1, the J call TRBJ2-1; 12 bases line up with TRBD1. The V gene end was trimmed by 3 bases and the J gene end by 9 bases; junction bases not matched to a gene: 5. The CDR3 consists of 15 residues. CDR1 is KGHDR and CDR2 is SFDVKD in the germline V gene.

The chain is built from TRBV7-8 and TRBJ2-4; D unresolved. TRBJ2-7 matches the DNA end more closely, so the J call is doubtful. The germline V gene has CDR1 SGHVS and CDR2 FQNEAQ. The CDR3 spans 16 residues. CDR3 nucleotides: TGTGCCAGCAGCATGATGGGCACGGGCCATCTGTACGAGCAGTACTTC. It translates to CASSMMGTGHLYEQYF.

This clonotype was counted between two and nine times. The gene calls are TRBV7-6 and TRBJ1-1, with D perhaps matching TRBD1 (5 bases). The CDR3 totals 14 residues. The germline V gene encodes CDR1 SGHVS and CDR2 FNYEAQ. The V gene lost 2 bases and the J gene lost 2 bases, with 9 bases spanning the gap. Here the CDR3 DNA reads TGTGCCAGCAGCTTACAGGGTATTAACACTGAAGCTTTCTTT. Translating it yields CASSLQGINTEAFF.

This clonotype was seen a few times. The rearrangement joins TRBV5-1 to TRBJ2-1; TRBD2 matches 10 bases. Trimming took 0 bases from V and 9 from J; bases not matched to a gene: 6. The CDR3 contains 15 residues. Germline loops: CDR1 SGHRS, CDR2 YFSETQ. CDR3 bases: TGCGCCAGCAGCTTGGGACTAGCGGGTCAGGGTGAGCAGTTCTTC. Translated: CASSLGLAGQGEQFF.

V is TRBV6-2 or TRBV6-3 and J is TRBJ1-2; TRBD1 matches at 9 bases. V lost 2 bases to trimming and J lost 6 bases; unmatched junction nucleotides: 4. This CDR3 is built from 14 residues. Germline V gives CDR1 MNHEY, CDR2 SVGEGT. CDR3 bases: TGTGCCAGCAGTTACGGGACAGGGATACATGGCTACACCTTC. Protein: CASSYGTGIHGYTF.

This clonotype was counted between two and nine times. The chain joins TRBV6-6 to TRBJ1-1; D may be TRBD1 (5 bases). The CDR3 length is 13 residues. Trimming shortened V by 6 bases and J by 9 bases, and 17 bases separated the two germline ends. Germline CDR1 MNHNY, CDR2 SVGAGI (reference sequence). The CDR3 bases are TGTGCCAGCAGCCCCAGGGAGTCTCTTCAAGCTTTCTTT. This encodes CASSPRESLQAFF.

This clonotype was seen more than once but under ten times. The chain carries TRBV6-2 or TRBV6-3 and TRBJ2-7, with D possibly being TRBD1 or TRBD2 (5 bases each). The germline V gene encodes CDR1 MNHEY and CDR2 SVGEGT. The CDR3 is made up of 15 amino acids. The ends were cut back, 2 bases at V and 0 bases at J, with 11 bases in the middle. Written as DNA, the CDR3 is TGTGCCAGCAGTTACCCTTGGGACGTCTCCTACGAGCAGTACTTC. It codes for CASSYPWDVSYEQYF.

This chain connects TRBV2 to TRBJ1-4; D might be TRBD1 (5 bases). CDR3 length equals 12 residues. V lost 8 bases and J lost 5, with 9 bases in between. Germline CDR1 reads SNHLY; CDR2 reads FYNNEI. CDR3 nucleotide sequence: TGTGCCAGCGGGGCGGGGAATGAAAAACTGTTTTTT. Translated: CASGAGNEKLFF.

Many counts were recorded for this clonotype. The J gene is TRBJ2-7, the V gene TRBV29-1; D is possibly TRBD1 or TRBD2 (5 bases each). CDR3 size: 13 residues. V was pared by 3 bases and J by 3 bases, with 12 bases between. Per germline, CDR1 SQVTM and CDR2 ANQGSEA. CDR3 sequence: CSVDEGFGYEQYF. The DNA of the CDR3 is TGCAGCGTTGATGAGGGGTTCGGCTACGAGCAGTACTTC.

This clonotype was seen a handful of times. The V gene is TRBV29-1, the J gene TRBJ2-1; 7 nucleotides line up with TRBD1. This CDR3 region has 13 residues. J lost 5 bases, V lost 5 bases, and 6 bases had no gene match. The germline V gene has CDR1 SQVTM and CDR2 ANQGSEA. CDR3 in DNA: TGCAGCGTTCAAGTCACAGGGGACAATGAGCAGTTCTTC. This gives the protein CSVQVTGDNEQFF.

CDR3 coding DNA: TGCAGCGTCGGGTTTAGTCGGGGGAACACTGAAGCTTTCTTT. It yields the protein CSVGFSRGNTEAFF. The chain combines TRBV29-1 with TRBJ1-1, with D hard to call. V lost 6 bases and J lost 1, with 15 bases in between. From germline, CDR1 is SQVTM and CDR2 ANQGSEA. This CDR3 contains 14 residues. The whole variable domain, filled in from reference TRBV29-1 and TRBJ1-1, reads SAVISQKPSRDICQRGTSLTIQCQVDSQVTMMFWYRQQPGQSLTLIATANQGSEATYESGFVIDKFPISRPNLTFSTLTVSNMSPEDSSIYLCSVGFSRGNTEAFFGQGTRLTVV.

The chain links TRBV20-1 to TRBJ2-2; 11 nucleotides agree with TRBD1. CDR1 and CDR2 (germline): DFQATT, SNEGSKA (reference sequence). CDR3 size: 14 residues. V was pared by 5 bases and J by 5 bases, with 4 bases of the junction left unmatched. For the CDR3, the DNA is TGCAGTGCTTCCAGGGACAGGGGGACCGGGGAGCTGTTTTTT. It encodes CSASRDRGTGELFF.